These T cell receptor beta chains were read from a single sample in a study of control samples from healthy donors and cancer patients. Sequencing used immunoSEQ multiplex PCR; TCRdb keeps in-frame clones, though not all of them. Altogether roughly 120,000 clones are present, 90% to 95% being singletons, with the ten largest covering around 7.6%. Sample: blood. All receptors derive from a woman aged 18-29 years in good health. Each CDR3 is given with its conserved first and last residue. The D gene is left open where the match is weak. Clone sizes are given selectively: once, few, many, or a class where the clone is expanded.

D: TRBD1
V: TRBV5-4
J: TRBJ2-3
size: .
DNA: TGTGCCAGCAGCCCTGGGACAGGGGTGGCCACAGATACGCAGTATTTT
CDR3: CASSPGTGVATDTQYF

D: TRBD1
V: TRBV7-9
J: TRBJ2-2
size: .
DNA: TGTGCCAGCAGCTTGGAACAGGGGGTGACCACCGGGGAGCTGTTTTTT
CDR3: CASSLEQGVTTGELFF

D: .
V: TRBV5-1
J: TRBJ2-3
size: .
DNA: TGCGCCAGCAGCTTCCTAGGAAGAGATACGCAGTATTTT
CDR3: CASSFLGRDTQYF

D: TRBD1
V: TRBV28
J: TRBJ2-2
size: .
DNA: TGTGCCAGCAGTTTAGACAGGGTTACCGGGGAGCTGTTTTTT
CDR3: CASSLDRVTGELFF

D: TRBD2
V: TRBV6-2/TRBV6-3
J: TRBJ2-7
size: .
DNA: TGTGCCAGCAGCTTAAGACTAGCGGGATCCTACGAGCAGTACTTC
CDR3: CASSLRLAGSYEQYF

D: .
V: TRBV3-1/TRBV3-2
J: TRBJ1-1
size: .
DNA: TGTGCCAGCAGCCAACTACAGAACACTGAAGCTTTCTTT
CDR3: CASSQLQNTEAFF

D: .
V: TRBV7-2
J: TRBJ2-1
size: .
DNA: TGTGCCAGCAGCTCCACCCGGGACCCATACAATGAGCAGTTCTTC
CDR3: CASSSTRDPYNEQFF

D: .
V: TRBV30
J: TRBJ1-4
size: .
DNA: TGTGCCTGGAGTGTTGGAGGGCACCATAATGAAAAACTGTTTTTT
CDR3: CAWSVGGHHNEKLFF

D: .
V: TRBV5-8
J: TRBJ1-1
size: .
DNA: TGTGCCAGCAGCTGGCCTTTTGGGGGTCGCACTGAAGCTTTCTTT
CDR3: CASSWPFGGRTEAFF

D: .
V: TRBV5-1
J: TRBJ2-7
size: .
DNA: TGCGCCAGCAGCCTCCCCACCGGGCAGGGGGGATCTAGCTCCTACGAGCAGTACTTC
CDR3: CASSLPTGQGGSSSYEQYF

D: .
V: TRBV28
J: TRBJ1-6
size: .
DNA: TGTGCCAGCAGTTTCTATGGCAGGGCTAATTCACCCCTCCACTTT
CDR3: CASSFYGRANSPLHF

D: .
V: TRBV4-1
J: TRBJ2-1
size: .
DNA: TGCGCCAGCAGCCAAGATAACCGTAGGAATGAGCAGTTCTTC
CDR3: CASSQDNRRNEQFF

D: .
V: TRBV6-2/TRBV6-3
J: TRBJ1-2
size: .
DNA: TGTGCCAGCAGTTACTCGATGACAGGTTTGGGAGGCTACACCTTC
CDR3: CASSYSMTGLGGYTF

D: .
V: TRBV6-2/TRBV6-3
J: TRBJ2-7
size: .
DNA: TGTGCCAGCAGTTCAACTAGGTTGGGTGAGCAGTACTTC
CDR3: CASSSTRLGEQYF

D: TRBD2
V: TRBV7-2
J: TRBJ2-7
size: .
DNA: TGTGCCAGCAGCCCACGGGAGGCCACCGAGCAGTACTTC
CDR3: CASSPREATEQYF

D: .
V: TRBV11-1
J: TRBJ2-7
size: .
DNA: TGTGCCAGCAGCTCACCCCCACCGGGACTTTCGTACGAGCAGTACTTC
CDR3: CASSSPPPGLSYEQYF

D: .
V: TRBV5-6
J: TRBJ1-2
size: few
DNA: TGTGCCAGCAGTCTCTCCAGGGAGTATGGCTACACCTTC
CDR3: CASSLSREYGYTF

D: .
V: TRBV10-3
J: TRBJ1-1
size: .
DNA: TGTGCCATCAGTGCGTCGGGAGGAACTGAAGCTTTCTTT
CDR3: CAISASGGTEAFF

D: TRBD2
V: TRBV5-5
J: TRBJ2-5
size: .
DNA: TGTGCCAGCAGCTCCCCGGGACTAGCGGCGGAGACCCAGTACTTC
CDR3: CASSSPGLAAETQYF

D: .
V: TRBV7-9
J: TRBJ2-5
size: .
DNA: TGTGCCAGCAGCTCTCAGACAGGAAAAGAGACCCAGTACTTC
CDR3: CASSSQTGKETQYF

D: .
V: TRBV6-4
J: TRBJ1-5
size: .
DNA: TGTGCCAGCAGTGACGGGGAGGCTTTTCAGCATACTATGAATCAGCCCCAGCATTTT
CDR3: CASSDGEAFQHTMNQPQHF

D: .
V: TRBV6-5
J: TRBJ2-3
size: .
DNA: TGTGCCAGCAGTTACTCGAGAGACGGACAGAGGATGTTT
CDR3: CASSYSRDGQRMF

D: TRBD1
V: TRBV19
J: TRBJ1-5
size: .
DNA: TGTGCCAGTAGTATAGGGGCTACAGGGGCCTCGAGCAATCAGCCCCAGCATTTT
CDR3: CASSIGATGASSNQPQHF

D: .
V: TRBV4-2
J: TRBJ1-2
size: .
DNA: TGTGCCAGCAGCCAAGATAGTACCGGAAACTATGGCTACACCTTC
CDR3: CASSQDSTGNYGYTF

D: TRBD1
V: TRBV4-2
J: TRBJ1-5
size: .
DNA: TGTGCCAGCAGCCCCCGACAGGGCGGCAATCAGCCCCAGCATTTT
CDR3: CASSPRQGGNQPQHF

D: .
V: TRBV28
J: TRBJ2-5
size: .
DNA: TGTGCCAGCACCAGGGAAGAGACCCAGTACTTC
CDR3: CASTREETQYF

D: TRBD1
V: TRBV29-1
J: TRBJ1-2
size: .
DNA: TGCAGCGTGGTTGGACAGGGGGCCCTCCCTAACTATGGCTACACCTTC
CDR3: CSVVGQGALPNYGYTF

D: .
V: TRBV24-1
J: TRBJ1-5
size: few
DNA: TGTGCCACCAGTGATCGGGGAAACCATCAGCCCCAGCATTTT
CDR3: CATSDRGNHQPQHF

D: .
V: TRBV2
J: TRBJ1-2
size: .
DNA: TGTGCCAGCACCCAAGTGGTCTCTGGCTACACCTTC
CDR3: CASTQVVSGYTF

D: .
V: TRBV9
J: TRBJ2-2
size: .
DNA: TGTGCCAGCAGCGTAGTAGGCCAGGGCTACACCGGGGAGCTGTTTTTT
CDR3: CASSVVGQGYTGELFF

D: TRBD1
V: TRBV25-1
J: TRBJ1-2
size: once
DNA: TGTGCCAGCAGCCCAGACCCTCCGACAGGGGCTAACTATGGCTACACCTTC
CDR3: CASSPDPPTGANYGYTF

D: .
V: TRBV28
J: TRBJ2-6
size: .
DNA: TGTGCCAGCAGTTCTCCTGGGGCCAACGTCCTGACTTTC
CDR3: CASSSPGANVLTF

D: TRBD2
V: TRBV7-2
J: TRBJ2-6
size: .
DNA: TGTGCCAGCAGCTTAGCGGGCGGGGGACGGAGCTCTGGGGCCAACGTCCTGACTTTC
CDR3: CASSLAGGGRSSGANVLTF

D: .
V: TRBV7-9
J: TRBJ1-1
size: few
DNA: TGTGCCAGCAGCGCCAGGGAGCGAGGGACTGAAGCTTTCTTT
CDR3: CASSARERGTEAFF

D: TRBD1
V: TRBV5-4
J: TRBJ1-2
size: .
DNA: TGTGCCAGCAGCGCAAGGACAGGGGCCCTCTATGGCTACACCTTC
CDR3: CASSARTGALYGYTF

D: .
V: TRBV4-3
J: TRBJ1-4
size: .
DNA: TGCGCCAGCAGCCAAGAGGGACTCGACGGTGAAAAACTGTTTTTT
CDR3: CASSQEGLDGEKLFF

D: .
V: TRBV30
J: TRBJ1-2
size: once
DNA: TGTGCCTGGAGGACAGGAATTTCCTATGGCTACACCTTC
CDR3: CAWRTGISYGYTF

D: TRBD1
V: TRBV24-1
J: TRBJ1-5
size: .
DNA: TGTGCCACCAGTGATTTGCAGGGGGCACGGTGGTATAGCAATCAGCCCCAGCATTTT
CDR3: CATSDLQGARWYSNQPQHF

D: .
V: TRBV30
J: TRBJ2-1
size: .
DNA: TGTGCCTGGGGCGTAAATGAGCAGTTCTTC
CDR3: CAWGVNEQFF

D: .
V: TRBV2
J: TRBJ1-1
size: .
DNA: TGTGCCACAAGACAGAACACTGAAGCTTTCTTT
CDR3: CATRQNTEAFF

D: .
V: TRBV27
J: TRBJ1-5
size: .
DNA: TGTGCCAGCAGTTCGCGGTCCAATCAGCCCCAGCATTTT
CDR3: CASSSRSNQPQHF